A selection of T cell receptor beta chains follows, all from one sample in a study of PD-1 blockade in classical Hodgkin lymphoma. Sequencing was performed with immunoSEQ multiplex PCR; in TCRdb, only in-frame clones are kept and a portion is missing. Of approximately 110,000 clones listed, around nine tenths are singletons. The sequencing here drew on peripheral blood mononuclear cells (PBMCs), taken before the fourth cycle of nivolumab. These receptors all stem from a human donor with classical Hodgkin lymphoma. The CDR3 runs from the conserved cysteine through the conserved F or W. Fields, in order: clone size, V gene, J gene, D gene, CDR3 DNA, CDR3 protein. The D gene is left open where the match is weak. Only some rows state a clone size, as once, few, many or a class for expanded clones.

abundance: .
v_gene: TRBV4-3
j_gene: TRBJ2-1
d_gene: .
CDR3nt: TGCGCCAGCAGCCAAGTAGCGAGGGGGAGGGCTAATGAGCAGTTCTTC
CDR3aa: CASSQVARGRANEQFF

abundance: .
v_gene: TRBV30
j_gene: TRBJ2-1
d_gene: TRBD2
CDR3nt: TGTGCCTGGACCCCACCCGGGCTAGCGGGAGGGCATGAGCAGTTCTTC
CDR3aa: CAWTPPGLAGGHEQFF

abundance: .
v_gene: TRBV5-4
j_gene: TRBJ2-5
d_gene: TRBD2
CDR3nt: TGTGCCAGCAGCTTGGGCTCTAGCGGGAGGGGGTCAGAGACCCAGTACTTC
CDR3aa: CASSLGSSGRGSETQYF

abundance: .
v_gene: TRBV5-1
j_gene: TRBJ2-1
d_gene: .
CDR3nt: TGCGCCAGCAGCTTTGCAGGGGAGCCCTACAATGAGCAGTTCTTC
CDR3aa: CASSFAGEPYNEQFF

abundance: .
v_gene: TRBV25-1
j_gene: TRBJ1-2
d_gene: .
CDR3nt: TGTGCCAGCAGTGAATTGGGGGTGAACTATGGCTACACCTTC
CDR3aa: CASSELGVNYGYTF

abundance: few
v_gene: TRBV19
j_gene: TRBJ2-2
d_gene: .
CDR3nt: TGTGCCAGCCCCACCGGGGAGCTGTTTTTT
CDR3aa: CASPTGELFF

abundance: .
v_gene: TRBV7-2
j_gene: TRBJ1-5
d_gene: .
CDR3nt: TGTGCCAGCAGCTCAGACCGGGGCAATCAGCCCCAGCATTTT
CDR3aa: CASSSDRGNQPQHF

abundance: once
v_gene: TRBV6-1
j_gene: TRBJ2-2
d_gene: .
CDR3nt: TGTGCCAGCAGTGAAACATCCGCGGGCCCAGGGTATCACGGGGAGCTGTTTTTT
CDR3aa: CASSETSAGPGYHGELFF

abundance: .
v_gene: TRBV7-9
j_gene: TRBJ1-5
d_gene: TRBD1
CDR3nt: TGTGCCAGCAGCTTAGCCGGGACAGGTAATAGCAATCAGCCCCAGCATTTT
CDR3aa: CASSLAGTGNSNQPQHF

abundance: .
v_gene: TRBV5-4
j_gene: TRBJ1-2
d_gene: .
CDR3nt: TGTGCCAGCAGCTTGGAAGTGGGGTATGGCTACACCTTC
CDR3aa: CASSLEVGYGYTF

abundance: .
v_gene: TRBV4-2
j_gene: TRBJ2-3
d_gene: .
CDR3nt: TGTGCCAGCAGCCAGGATTTGGTCGCCACAGATACGCAGTATTTT
CDR3aa: CASSQDLVATDTQYF

abundance: .
v_gene: TRBV7-9
j_gene: TRBJ2-1
d_gene: .
CDR3nt: TGTGCCAGCACCGGGCCTAATGAGCAGTTCTTC
CDR3aa: CASTGPNEQFF

abundance: .
v_gene: TRBV18
j_gene: TRBJ2-7
d_gene: .
CDR3nt: TGTGCCAGCTCACTGGGCCGGCGGGGCGAGCAGTACTTC
CDR3aa: CASSLGRRGEQYF

abundance: .
v_gene: TRBV7-6
j_gene: TRBJ2-5
d_gene: .
CDR3nt: TGTGCCAGCAACACGGCGGGGGACAGAAGAGAGACCCAGTACTTC
CDR3aa: CASNTAGDRRETQYF

abundance: .
v_gene: TRBV12-1
j_gene: TRBJ1-5
d_gene: .
CDR3nt: TGTGCCAGCAGCTCGACAGGGCGGGGACAGCCCCAGCATTTT
CDR3aa: CASSSTGRGQPQHF

abundance: .
v_gene: TRBV27
j_gene: TRBJ2-7
d_gene: TRBD2
CDR3nt: TGTGCCAGCAGTTGGGCTAGCGGGGGGTACCTGTCAACCTACGAGCAGTACTTC
CDR3aa: CASSWASGGYLSTYEQYF

abundance: .
v_gene: TRBV5-4
j_gene: TRBJ1-2
d_gene: .
CDR3nt: TGTGCCAGCACCACTTCTAGTAACTATGGCTACACCTTC
CDR3aa: CASTTSSNYGYTF

abundance: .
v_gene: TRBV5-6
j_gene: TRBJ2-1
d_gene: .
CDR3nt: TGTGCCAGCAGCTTGGTGACCAACTCCTACAATGAGCAGTTCTTC
CDR3aa: CASSLVTNSYNEQFF

abundance: .
v_gene: TRBV18
j_gene: TRBJ1-5
d_gene: .
CDR3nt: TGTGCCAGCTCACCGCAGGGGCGGCTTAATCAGCCCCAGCATTTT
CDR3aa: CASSPQGRLNQPQHF

abundance: .
v_gene: TRBV4-2
j_gene: TRBJ1-2
d_gene: .
CDR3nt: TGTGCCAGCAGCCAAGTGGGAGTAAACTATGGCTACACCTTC
CDR3aa: CASSQVGVNYGYTF

abundance: .
v_gene: TRBV7-2
j_gene: TRBJ2-1
d_gene: .
CDR3nt: TGTGCCAGCAGCTTAGTATACTATGAGCAGTTCTTC
CDR3aa: CASSLVYYEQFF

abundance: .
v_gene: TRBV19
j_gene: TRBJ1-6
d_gene: .
CDR3nt: TGTGCCAGTAGTGGTGGCGGGCAGGGGCGATCACCCCTCCACTTT
CDR3aa: CASSGGGQGRSPLHF

abundance: .
v_gene: TRBV6-5
j_gene: TRBJ2-7
d_gene: TRBD2
CDR3nt: TGTGCCAGCAGACGAACCGGGACTAGCTACGAGCAGTACTTC
CDR3aa: CASRRTGTSYEQYF

abundance: once
v_gene: TRBV5-8
j_gene: TRBJ2-6
d_gene: TRBD2
CDR3nt: TGTGCCAGCAGCAGTTTACTAGCGGGAGCAGTCCCCTCTGGGGCCAACGTCCTGACTTTC
CDR3aa: CASSSLLAGAVPSGANVLTF